Each of the 8 T cell receptor beta chains below was sequenced from the same sample in a study of cytomegalovirus exposure and HLA in healthy donors. Researchers ran the PCR with 60 Vbeta and 13 Jbeta primers. Clones were read by immunoSEQ multiplex PCR, and TCRdb kept only the in-frame ones, dropping some. The profile covers about 130,000 clones, with approximately 79% appearing a single time and 3% to 4.5% taken by the ten largest. The specimen sequenced was PBMCs. The origin of the receptors is a man in his thirties or forties in good health and CMV-seronegative.

This chain uses TRBV6-5 with TRBJ1-2, with D possibly matching TRBD1 (5 bases). Germline V gives CDR1 MNHEY, CDR2 SVGAGI. This CDR3 contains 12 residues. Trimming pared 2 bases from V and 8 bases from J, leaving 9 bases between. This CDR3 reads CASSYTQGGYTF. The CDR3 DNA reads TGTGCCAGCAGTTACACCCAGGGCGGCTACACCTTC.

J is TRBJ1-5 and V is TRBV5-6; tentative D call: TRBD1 (6 bases). Trimming removed 3 bases from V and 5 bases from J, with 12 bases in between. This CDR3 has 14 residues. Germline CDR1 and CDR2: SGHDT and YYEEEE. In DNA form, the CDR3 reads TGTGCCAGCAGCTCCCGGGACACATATCAGCCCCAGCATTTT. Amino acids: CASSSRDTYQPQHF.

This clone was observed a few times. This chain uses TRBV2 with TRBJ1-5, with D unresolved. The V gene's germline CDR1 is SNHLY and CDR2 FYNNEI. This CDR3 contains 13 residues. V was shortened by 4 bases and J by 3 bases, with 7 bases between the two germline ends. The CDR3 region is CASSVQNNQPQHF. Here the CDR3 DNA reads TGTGCCAGCAGTGTACAGAACAATCAGCCCCAGCATTTT.

This chain uses TRBV18 with TRBJ2-7; D gene unclear. Looked up from germline, CDR1 is KGHSH and CDR2 is LQKENI. The CDR3 contains 13 residues. Trimming left V 6 bases short and J 4 bases short, with 13 bases between. The CDR3 here is CASSRGPLYEQYF. The CDR3 nucleotides are TGTGCCAGCTCCCGTGGGCCTCTTTACGAGCAGTACTTC.

This clone was counted between two and nine times. The chain recombines TRBV7-3 with TRBJ1-1, with 8 bases lining up with TRBD1. Germline CDR1 is SGHTA and CDR2 is FQGTGA. With V trimmed by 1 base and J by 3 bases, 10 bases remained unmatched. There are 17 residues in the CDR3. CDR3 sequence: CASSLNPGGESYTEAFF. The CDR3 region has the DNA TGTGCCAGCAGCTTAAATCCAGGGGGCGAAAGTTACACTGAAGCTTTCTTT.

This clone was detected a few times. The chain carries TRBV14 and TRBJ2-5; TRBD2 might be the D (5 bases). Trimming stripped 4 bases from V and 5 bases from J, with 5 bases between. The V gene's germline CDR1 is SGHDN and CDR2 FVKESK. The CDR3 runs 11 residues. CDR3 in DNA: TGTGCCAGCAGCCGAGGGGAGACCCAGTACTTC. Translating gives CASSRGETQYF.

The chain recombines TRBV10-1 with TRBJ2-7; no clear D gene. The CDR3 is made up of 13 amino acids. CDR1 WNHNN and CDR2 SYGVQD come from the germline V gene (reference sequence). V was pared by 3 bases and J by 4 bases, with 10 bases between. For the CDR3, the DNA is TGCGCCAGCAGTGACGGCCACGGGTACGAGCAGTACTTC. Translating it yields CASSDGHGYEQYF.

This chain uses TRBV30 with TRBJ2-5; possible D gene TRBD2, 5 bases. Per the germline V gene, CDR1 is GTSNPN and CDR2 is SVGIG (reference sequence). Trimming cost V 1 base and J 5 bases, with 11 bases left between them. The CDR3 contains 13 residues. Here the CDR3 reads CAWSERERETQYF. Written as DNA, the CDR3 is TGTGCCTGGAGTGAGAGGGAAAGGGAGACCCAGTACTTC.